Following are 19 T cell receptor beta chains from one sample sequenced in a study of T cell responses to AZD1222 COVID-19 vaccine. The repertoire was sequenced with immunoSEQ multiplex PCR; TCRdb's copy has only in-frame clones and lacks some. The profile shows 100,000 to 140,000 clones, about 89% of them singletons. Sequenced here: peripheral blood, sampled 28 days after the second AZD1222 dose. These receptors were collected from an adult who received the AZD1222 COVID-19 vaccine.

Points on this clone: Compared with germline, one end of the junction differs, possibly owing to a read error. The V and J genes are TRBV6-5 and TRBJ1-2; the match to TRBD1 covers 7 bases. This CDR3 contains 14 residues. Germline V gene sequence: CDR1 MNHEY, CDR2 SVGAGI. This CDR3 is CASSDSPGGYGYTF. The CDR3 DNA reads TGTGCCAGCAGTGACTCCCCAGGGGGCTATGGCTACACCTTC.

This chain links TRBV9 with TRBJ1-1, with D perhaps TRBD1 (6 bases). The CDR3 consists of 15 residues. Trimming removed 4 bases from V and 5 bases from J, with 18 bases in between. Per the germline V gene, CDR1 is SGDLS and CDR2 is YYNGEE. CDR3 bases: TGTGCCAGCAGCCCAGGGGTCCGGGGGCGAACTGAAGCTTTCTTT. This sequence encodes CASSPGVRGRTEAFF.

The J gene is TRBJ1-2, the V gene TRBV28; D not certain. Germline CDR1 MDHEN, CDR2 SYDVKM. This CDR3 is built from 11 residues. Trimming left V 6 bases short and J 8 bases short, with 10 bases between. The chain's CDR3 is CASRADEGYTF. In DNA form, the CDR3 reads TGTGCCAGCAGGGCCGATGAAGGCTACACCTTC.

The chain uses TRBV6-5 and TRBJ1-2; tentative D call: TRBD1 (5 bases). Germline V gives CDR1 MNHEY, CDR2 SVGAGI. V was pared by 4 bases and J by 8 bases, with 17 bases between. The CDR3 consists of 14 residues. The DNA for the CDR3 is TGTGCCAGCAGTTCCCCCAGGGCGGGTTCGGGCTACACCTTC. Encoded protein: CASSSPRAGSGYTF.

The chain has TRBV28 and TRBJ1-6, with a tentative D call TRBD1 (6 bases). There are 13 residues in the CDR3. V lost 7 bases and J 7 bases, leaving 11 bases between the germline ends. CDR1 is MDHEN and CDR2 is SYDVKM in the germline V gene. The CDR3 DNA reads TGTGCCAGCATTACAGGGAGAAATTCACCCCTCCACTTT. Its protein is CASITGRNSPLHF.

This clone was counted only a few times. The CDR3 here is CAWSQGNRRGYTF. CDR3 bases: TGTGCCTGGAGTCAGGGAAACCGAAGGGGCTACACCTTC. This chain joins TRBV30 and TRBJ1-2, with a possible D match to TRBD1 (5 bases). With 2 bases removed from V and 8 bases from J, the gap between germline ends came to 15 bases. The CDR3 spans 13 residues. From germline, CDR1 is GTSNPN and CDR2 SVGIG (reference sequence).

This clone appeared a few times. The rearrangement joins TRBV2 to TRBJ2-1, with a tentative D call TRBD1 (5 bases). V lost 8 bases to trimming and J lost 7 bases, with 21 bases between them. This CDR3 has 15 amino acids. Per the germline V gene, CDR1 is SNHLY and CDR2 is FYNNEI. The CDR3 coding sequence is TGTGCCAGCGGGGATATGGACATGAGATGGAATGAGCAGTTCTTC. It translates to CASGDMDMRWNEQFF.

CDR3 sequence: CASRDQGAHRAFF. CDR3 sequence (DNA): TGTGCCAGCAGGGATCAGGGGGCTCACCGGGCTTTCTTT. The chain joins TRBV12-3 or TRBV12-4 to TRBJ1-1; 8 nucleotides agree with TRBD1. Trimming removed 6 bases from V and 11 bases from J; junction bases left unmatched: 11. The CDR3 extends over 13 amino acids.

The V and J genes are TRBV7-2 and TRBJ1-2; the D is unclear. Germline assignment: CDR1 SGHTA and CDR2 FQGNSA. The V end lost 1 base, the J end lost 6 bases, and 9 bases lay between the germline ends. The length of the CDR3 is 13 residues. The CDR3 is CASSLVFGDGYTF. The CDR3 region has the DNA TGTGCCAGCAGCTTAGTGTTCGGGGATGGCTACACCTTC.

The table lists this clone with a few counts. The CDR3 spells CASSIVRGGTEAFF. As DNA, the CDR3 is TGTGCCAGTAGTATAGTGAGGGGGGGCACTGAAGCTTTCTTT. This sequence joins TRBV19 and TRBJ1-1, with a weak D call TRBD1 (6 bases). This CDR3 is 14 amino acids long. The V end was cut by 1 base, the J end by 4 bases, with 10 bases between. Germline lookup yields CDR1 LNHDA and CDR2 SQIVND (reference sequence).

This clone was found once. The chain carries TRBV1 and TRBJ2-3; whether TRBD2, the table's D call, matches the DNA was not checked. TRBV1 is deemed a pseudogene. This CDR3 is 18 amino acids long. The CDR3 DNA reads TGCACCAGCAGCCAAGATAAGCGGGACCGAAGTAGCACAGATACGCAGTATTTT. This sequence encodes CTSSQDKRDRSSTDTQYF.

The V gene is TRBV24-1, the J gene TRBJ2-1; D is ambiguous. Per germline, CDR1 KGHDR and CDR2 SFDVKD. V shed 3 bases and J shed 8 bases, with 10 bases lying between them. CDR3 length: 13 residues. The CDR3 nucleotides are TGTGCCACCAGTGATCCAACTTTTGATGAGCAGTTCTTC. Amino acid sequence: CATSDPTFDEQFF.

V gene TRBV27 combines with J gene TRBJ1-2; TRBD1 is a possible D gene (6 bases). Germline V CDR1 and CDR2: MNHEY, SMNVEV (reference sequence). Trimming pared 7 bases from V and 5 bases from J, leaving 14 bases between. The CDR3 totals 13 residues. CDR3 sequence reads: CASKRGGRYGYTF. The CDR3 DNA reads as TGTGCCAGCAAGCGTGGGGGGCGGTATGGCTACACCTTC.

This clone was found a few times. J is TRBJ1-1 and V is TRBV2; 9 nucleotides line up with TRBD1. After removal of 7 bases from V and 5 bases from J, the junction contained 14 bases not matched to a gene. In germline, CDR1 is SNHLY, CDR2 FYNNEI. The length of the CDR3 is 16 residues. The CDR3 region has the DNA TGTGCCAGCAAAGAGAACCGGGACAGGGCTGGGACTGAAGCTTTCTTT. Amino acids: CASKENRDRAGTEAFF. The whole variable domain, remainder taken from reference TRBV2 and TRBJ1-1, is EPEVTQTPSHQVTQMGQEVILRCVPISNHLYFYWYRQILGQKVEFLVSFYNNEISEKSEIFDDQFSVERPDGSNFTLKIRSTKLEDSAMYFCASKENRDRAGTEAFFGQGTRLTVV.

Written as DNA, the CDR3 is TGTGCCACCAGCAGAGACCGACTAACTCAGGCGACCGGGGAGCTGTTTTTT. Its protein is CATSRDRLTQATGELFF. This chain connects TRBV15 to TRBJ2-2; possible D gene TRBD2, 5 bases. The V and J ends lost 0 bases and 5 bases respectively, with 16 bases between them. Germline V gives CDR1 LNHNV, CDR2 YYDKDF (reference sequence). This CDR3 contains 17 residues.

CDR3: CASSRGANTEAFF. The CDR3 DNA is TGTGCCAGCTCACGCGGAGCGAACACTGAAGCTTTCTTT. The J gene is TRBJ1-1, the V gene TRBV18; D gene uncertain. Germline V gene lookup returns CDR1 KGHSH and CDR2 LQKENI. CDR3 length: 13 amino acids. V lost 4 bases and J lost 1, with 7 bases in between.

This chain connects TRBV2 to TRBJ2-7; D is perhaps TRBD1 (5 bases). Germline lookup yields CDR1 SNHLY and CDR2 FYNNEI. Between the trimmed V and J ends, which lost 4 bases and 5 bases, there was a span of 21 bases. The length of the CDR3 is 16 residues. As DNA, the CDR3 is TGTGCCAGCAGTGTACTCCCCTCAGGGCCAAGCCACGAGCAGTACTTC. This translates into CASSVLPSGPSHEQYF.

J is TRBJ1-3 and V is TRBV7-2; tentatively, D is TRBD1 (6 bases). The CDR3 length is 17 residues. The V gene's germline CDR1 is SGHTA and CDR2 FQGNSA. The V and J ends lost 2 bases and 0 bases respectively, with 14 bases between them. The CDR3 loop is CASSLRTGITSGNTIYF. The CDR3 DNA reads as TGTGCCAGCAGCTTACGCACAGGGATCACCTCTGGAAACACCATATATTTT.

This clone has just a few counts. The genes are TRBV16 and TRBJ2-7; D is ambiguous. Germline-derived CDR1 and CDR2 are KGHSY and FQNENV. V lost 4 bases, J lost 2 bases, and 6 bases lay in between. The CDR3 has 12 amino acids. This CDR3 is CASSPYTYEQYF. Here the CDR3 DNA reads TGTGCCAGCAGCCCCTACACCTACGAGCAGTACTTC.